This entry lists 2 T cell receptor beta chains sequenced from one sample in a study of blood T cell repertoires in COVID-19. This table comes from immunoSEQ multiplex PCR, and its TCRdb copy is limited to in-frame clones, with some not included. The repertoire holds about 180,000 clones, with 86% as singletons. Specimen: peripheral blood. The receptors here all came from a man between 50 and 59 years old with active or convalescent COVID-19.

The chain employs TRBV19 and TRBJ1-4; 10 nucleotides line up with TRBD1. The CDR3 is 15 residues long. V trimming: 7 bases; J trimming: 6 bases; junction bases outside the gene matches: 8. Germline V gene sequence: CDR1 LNHDA, CDR2 SQIVND (reference sequence). Here the CDR3 reads CASTPPGTGDEKLFF. CDR3 nucleotide sequence: TGTGCCAGTACCCCACCGGGGACAGGGGATGAAAAACTGTTTTTT.

The chain has TRBV19 and TRBJ1-1, with D possibly being TRBD1 (5 bases). Germline V gene data show CDR1 as LNHDA and CDR2 as SQIVND (reference sequence). Trimming pared 4 bases from V and 3 bases from J, leaving 15 bases between. The CDR3 length is 15 residues. CDR3 coding DNA: TGTGCCAGTAGTAGGGGTCCGGGGGGGGACACTGAAGCTTTCTTT. Protein sequence: CASSRGPGGDTEAFF.